This T cell receptor (beta chain) was documented in a study of T cells in Graves' hyperthyroidism and ophthalmopathy. The CDR3 consists of 13 residues. In germline, CDR1 is SQVTM, CDR2 ANQGSEA. This clonotype appeared a few times. Its antigen is undetermined. An end of the junction differs from the germline gene, which may be a read error. Amplification targeted TCR beta CDR3 regions from RNA transcripts. The HTBI primer set drove a first-round RT-PCR of the TCR CDR3. TCRdb itself ran the multiplex PCR reads through MiXCR, one entry per CDR3 protein. The repertoire holds some 500,000 distinct CDR3 sequences, with 13% to 15% as singletons. Study results and limitations: In validation, the model predicted ophthalmopathy. These predictions came a median approximately 6.5 months before onset. Stable hyperthyroidism was told apart from ophthalmopathy by a model built on 13 V-J features.

Pregnant or lactating patients were excluded, as were those with uncontrolled infection or other autoimmune disease. Diagnosis rested on symptoms, serum thyroxine and TRAb, thyroid ultrasound, and orbital computed tomography. The sequence was collected from a woman younger than 30 with Graves' hyperthyroidism. The gene calls are TRBV29-1 and TRBJ2-5; D might be TRBD1 or TRBD2, each matching 5 bases. The sequenced material came from blood. CDR3 amino acids: CSVPGPIQGTQYF. The CDR3 coding sequence is TGCAGCGTCCCGGGACCAATACAAGGGACCCAGTACTTC.